These 5 T cell receptor beta chains came from one sample sequenced in a study of cytomegalovirus exposure and HLA in healthy donors. The PCR contained 60 Vbeta and 13 Jbeta primers. Here immunoSEQ multiplex PCR was the method, and the copy in TCRdb shows in-frame clones only, minus some. The data show approximately 100,000 clones, 64% seen once. The sample comprised PBMCs. The receptors shown here come from a human donor in good health.

This clone was found a few times. The chain recombines TRBV9 with TRBJ2-3; tentative D call: TRBD2 (6 bases). The V gene's germline CDR1 is SGDLS and CDR2 YYNGEE. The V end lost 1 base, the J end lost 2 bases, and 14 bases lay between the germline ends. The CDR3 loop spans 16 amino acids. CDR3 residues: CASSVRLGIYTDTQYF. The CDR3 DNA sequence: TGTGCCAGCAGCGTAAGACTAGGGATATACACAGATACGCAGTATTTT.

V is TRBV4-1 and J is TRBJ2-2; no reliable D call. The ends were cut back, 1 base at V and 9 bases at J, with 6 bases in the middle. The germline gives CDR1 MGHRA, CDR2 YSYEKL. The CDR3 sequence is 12 residues long. The CDR3 region is CASSQGRWELFF. The CDR3, as DNA: TGCGCCAGCAGCCAAGGCAGATGGGAGCTGTTTTTT.

This clone appeared once. One junction end does not reproduce the germline sequence, and a read error may be involved. The CDR3 is CASSLGGQGNRPQHF. For the CDR3, the DNA is TGTGCCAGCAGCTTAGGGGGACAGGGAAATCGGCCCCAGCATTTT. The chain links TRBV7-6 to TRBJ1-5; TRBD1 agrees at 9 bases. The CDR3 runs to 15 residues. Per germline, CDR1 SGHVS and CDR2 FNYEAQ.

This clone turned up a few times. The chain links TRBV5-1 to TRBJ2-5; 9 nucleotides align to TRBD1. The J call is doubtful: the DNA matches TRBJ2-7 better. The CDR3 extends over 14 amino acids. Germline assignment: CDR1 SGHRS and CDR2 YFSETQ. The CDR3 nucleotides are TGCGCCAGCACCCCCGGGACAGGGCCCTACGAGCAGTACTTC. Encoded protein: CASTPGTGPYEQYF.

This rearrangement joins TRBV5-5 to TRBJ2-3; D perhaps matches TRBD2 (6 bases). The CDR3 sequence is 15 residues long. V was clipped by 4 bases and J by 1 base, with 13 bases between them. CDR1 is SGHKS, CDR2 YYEKEE, per germline (reference sequence). In nucleotides, the CDR3 is TGTGCCAGCAGCCGGGACGGGGGAGGCACAGATACGCAGTATTTT. Protein: CASSRDGGGTDTQYF. Variable domain in full (rest from reference TRBV5-5 and TRBJ2-3): DAGVTQSPTHLIKTRGQQVTLRCSPISGHKSVSWYQQVLGQGPQFIFQYYEKEERGRGNFPDRFSARQFPNYSSELNVNALLLGDSALYLCASSRDGGGTDTQYFGPGTRLTVL.